These 5 T cell receptor beta chains share one sample of origin, sequenced in a study of blood T cell repertoires in COVID-19. Measured with immunoSEQ multiplex PCR; TCRdb has only the in-frame clones, and not every one. The sample lists 250,000 to 350,000 clones, 80% to 95% occurring once. Sample: PBMCs or T cells enriched from blood (not recorded which). These receptors all stem from a woman aged 25-40 years who had recovered from COVID-19.

This chain joins TRBV6-5 and TRBJ2-2; 10 bases map to TRBD2. From germline, CDR1 is MNHEY and CDR2 SVGAGI. The CDR3 sequence is 15 residues long. The V and J ends lost 9 bases and 6 bases, in that order; junction bases with no gene match: 10. This chain's CDR3 is CASYRPSGSAGELFF. CDR3 nucleotides: TGTGCCAGTTACCGACCTAGCGGGAGTGCCGGGGAGCTGTTTTTT.

The chain combines TRBV7-3 with TRBJ2-1; D perhaps matches TRBD1 (5 bases). The CDR3 runs to 16 residues. V lost 0 bases and J 4 bases, leaving 13 bases between the germline ends. Germline V gives CDR1 SGHTA, CDR2 FQGTGA. The CDR3 loop is CASSLTGGARYNEQFF. For the CDR3, the DNA is TGTGCCAGCAGCTTAACTGGTGGGGCGCGTTACAATGAGCAGTTCTTC.

In this sample, this clone turned up once. The chain is built from TRBV10-1 and TRBJ1-5; no definite D call. CDR3 length: 13 amino acids. Germline V gene sequence: CDR1 WNHNN, CDR2 SYGVQD (reference sequence). Trimming took off 3 bases at V and 6 bases at J, with 9 bases between the two ends. Written as DNA, the CDR3 is TGCGCCAGCAGTGATAGGGAGGGTCAGCCCCAGCATTTT. This gives the protein CASSDREGQPQHF.

The J gene is TRBJ2-7, the V gene TRBV27, with 13 bases matching TRBD2. This CDR3 is 18 amino acids long. J lost 0 bases, V lost 7 bases, and 12 bases had no gene match. Germline V CDR1 and CDR2: MNHEY, SMNVEV (reference sequence). This chain's CDR3 is CASTKLAGGVGFSYEQYF. DNA of the CDR3: TGTGCCAGCACAAAACTAGCGGGAGGGGTAGGGTTCTCCTACGAGCAGTACTTC.

This chain joins TRBV4-1 and TRBJ2-1; D might be TRBD2 (5 bases). V dropped 5 bases and J dropped 7 bases, with 12 bases sitting between them. Germline V CDR1 and CDR2: MGHRA, YSYEKL. The CDR3 has 13 amino acids. In DNA form, the CDR3 reads TGCGCCAGCAGCGGGAGAATCCTGAATGAGCAGTTCTTC. Amino acids: CASSGRILNEQFF.